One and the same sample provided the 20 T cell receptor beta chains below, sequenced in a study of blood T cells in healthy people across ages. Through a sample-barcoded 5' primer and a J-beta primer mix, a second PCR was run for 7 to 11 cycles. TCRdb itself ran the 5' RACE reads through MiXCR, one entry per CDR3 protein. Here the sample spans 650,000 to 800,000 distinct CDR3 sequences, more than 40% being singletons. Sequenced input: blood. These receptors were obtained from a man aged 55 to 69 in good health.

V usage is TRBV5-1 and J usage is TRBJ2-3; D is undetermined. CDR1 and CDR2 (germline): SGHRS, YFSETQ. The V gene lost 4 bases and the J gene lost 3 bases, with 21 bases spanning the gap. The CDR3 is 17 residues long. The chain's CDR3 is CASSRSVLQSSTDTQYF. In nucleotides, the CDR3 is TGCGCCAGCAGCCGGTCCGTTCTGCAGTCTAGTACAGATACGCAGTATTTT.

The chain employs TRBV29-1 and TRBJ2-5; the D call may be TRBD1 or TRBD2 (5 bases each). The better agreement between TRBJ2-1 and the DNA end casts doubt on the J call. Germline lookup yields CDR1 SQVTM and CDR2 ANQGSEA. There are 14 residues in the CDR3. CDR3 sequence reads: CSVAVRDLQETQFF. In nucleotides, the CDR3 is TGCAGCGTCGCCGTCCGGGACCTCCAAGAGACCCAGTTCTTC.

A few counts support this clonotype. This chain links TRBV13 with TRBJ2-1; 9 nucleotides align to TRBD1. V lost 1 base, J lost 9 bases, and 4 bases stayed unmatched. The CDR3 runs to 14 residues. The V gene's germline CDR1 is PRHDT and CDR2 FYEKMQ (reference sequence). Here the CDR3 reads CASSLVQGASEQFF. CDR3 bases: TGTGCCAGCAGCTTAGTACAGGGGGCAAGTGAGCAGTTCTTC.

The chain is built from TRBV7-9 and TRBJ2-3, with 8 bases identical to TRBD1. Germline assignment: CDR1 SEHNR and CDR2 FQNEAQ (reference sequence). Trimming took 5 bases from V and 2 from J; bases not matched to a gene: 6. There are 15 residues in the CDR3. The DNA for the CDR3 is TGTGCCAGCAGCGACCGGGACAGGACCACAGATACGCAGTATTTT. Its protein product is CASSDRDRTTDTQYF.

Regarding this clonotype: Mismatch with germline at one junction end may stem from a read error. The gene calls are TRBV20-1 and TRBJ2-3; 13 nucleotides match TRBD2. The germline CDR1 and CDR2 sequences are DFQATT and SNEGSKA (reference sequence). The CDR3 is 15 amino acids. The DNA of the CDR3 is TGCAGTGCTACTGGACTAGCGGGGGTCCTAGATACGCTGTATTTT. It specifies CSATGLAGVLDTLYF.

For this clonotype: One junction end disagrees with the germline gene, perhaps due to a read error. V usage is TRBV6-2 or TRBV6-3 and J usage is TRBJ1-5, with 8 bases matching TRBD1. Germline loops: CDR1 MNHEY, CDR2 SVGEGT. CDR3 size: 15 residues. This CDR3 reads CSSSYSGQGNQPQHF. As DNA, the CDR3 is TGTTCCAGCAGTTACTCGGGACAGGGCAATCAGCCCCAGCATTTT.

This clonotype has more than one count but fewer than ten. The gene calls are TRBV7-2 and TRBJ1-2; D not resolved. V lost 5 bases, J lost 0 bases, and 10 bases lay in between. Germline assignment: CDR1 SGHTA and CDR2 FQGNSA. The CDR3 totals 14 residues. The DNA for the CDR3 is TGTGCCAGCAGCCCACCGGGTCCTAACTATGGCTACACCTTC. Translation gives CASSPPGPNYGYTF.

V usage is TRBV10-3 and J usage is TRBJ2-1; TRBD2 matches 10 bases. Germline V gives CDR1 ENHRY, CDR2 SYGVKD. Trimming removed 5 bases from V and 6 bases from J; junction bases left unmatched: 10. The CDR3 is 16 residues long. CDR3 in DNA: TGTGCCATCAGTTTCTCCGGGACTAGCGACTGCAATGAGCAGTTCTTC. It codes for CAISFSGTSDCNEQFF.

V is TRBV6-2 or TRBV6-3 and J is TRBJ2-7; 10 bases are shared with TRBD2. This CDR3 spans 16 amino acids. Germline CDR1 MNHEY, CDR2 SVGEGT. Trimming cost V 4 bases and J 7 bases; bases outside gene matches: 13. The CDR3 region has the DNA TGTGCCAGCAGTTCTGTGATTAGCGGGGGGTGGAATGAGCAGTACTTC. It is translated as CASSSVISGGWNEQYF.

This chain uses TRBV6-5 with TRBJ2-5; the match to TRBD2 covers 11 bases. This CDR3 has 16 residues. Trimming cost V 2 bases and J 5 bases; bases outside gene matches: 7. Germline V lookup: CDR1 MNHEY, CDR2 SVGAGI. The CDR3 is CASSYGLAGGRETQYF. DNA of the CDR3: TGTGCCAGCAGTTACGGGCTAGCGGGGGGTAGGGAGACCCAGTACTTC.

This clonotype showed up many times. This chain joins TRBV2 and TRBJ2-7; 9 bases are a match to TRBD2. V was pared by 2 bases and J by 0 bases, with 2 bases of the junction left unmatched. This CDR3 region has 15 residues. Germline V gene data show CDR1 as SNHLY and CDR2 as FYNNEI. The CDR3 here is CASSELRGGSYEQYF. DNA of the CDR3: TGTGCCAGCAGTGAATTGCGGGGGGGCTCCTACGAGCAGTACTTC.

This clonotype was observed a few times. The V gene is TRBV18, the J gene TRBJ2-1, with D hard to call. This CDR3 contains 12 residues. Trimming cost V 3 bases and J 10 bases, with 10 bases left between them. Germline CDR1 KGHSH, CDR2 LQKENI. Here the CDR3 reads CASSPMIGEQFF. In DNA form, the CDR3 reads TGTGCCAGCTCACCGATGATCGGGGAGCAGTTCTTC. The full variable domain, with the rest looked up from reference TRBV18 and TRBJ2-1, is NAGVMQNPRHLVRRRGQEARLRCSPMKGHSHVYWYRQLPEEGLKFMVYLQKENIIDESGMPKERFSAEFPKEGPSILRIQQVVRGDSAAYFCASSPMIGEQFFGPGTRLTVL.

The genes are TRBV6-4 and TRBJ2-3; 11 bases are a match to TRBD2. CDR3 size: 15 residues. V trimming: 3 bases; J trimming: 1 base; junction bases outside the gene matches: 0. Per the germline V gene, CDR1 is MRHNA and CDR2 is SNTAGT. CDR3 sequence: CASSETSGGTDTQYF. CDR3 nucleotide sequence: TGTGCCAGCAGTGAGACTAGCGGGGGCACAGATACGCAGTATTTT.

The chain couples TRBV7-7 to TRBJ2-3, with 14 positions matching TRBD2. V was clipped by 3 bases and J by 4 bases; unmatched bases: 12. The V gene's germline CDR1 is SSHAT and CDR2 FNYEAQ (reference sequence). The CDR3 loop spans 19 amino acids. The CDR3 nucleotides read TGTGCCAGCAGCTTTGAGGGACTAGCGGGGGACCCTCTCCCAGATACGCAGTATTTT. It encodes CASSFEGLAGDPLPDTQYF.

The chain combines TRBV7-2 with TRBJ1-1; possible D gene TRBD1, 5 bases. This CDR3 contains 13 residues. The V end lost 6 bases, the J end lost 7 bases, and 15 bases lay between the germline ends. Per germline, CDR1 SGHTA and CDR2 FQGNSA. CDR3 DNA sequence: TGTGCCAGCAGACGACAGACTGAGGTTGAAGCTTTCTTT. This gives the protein CASRRQTEVEAFF. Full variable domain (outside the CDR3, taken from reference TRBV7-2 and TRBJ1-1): GAGVSQSPSNKVTEKGKDVELRCDPISGHTALYWYRQSLGQGLEFLIYFQGNSAPDKSGLPSDRFSAERTGGSVSTLTIQRTQQEDSAVYLCASRRQTEVEAFFGQGTRLTVV.

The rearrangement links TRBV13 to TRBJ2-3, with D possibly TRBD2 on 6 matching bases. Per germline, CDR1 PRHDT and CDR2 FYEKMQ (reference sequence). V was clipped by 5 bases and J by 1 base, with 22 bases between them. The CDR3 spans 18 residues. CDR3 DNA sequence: TGTGCCAGCAGCAAATTAACCTCGGGGGTTCGGTGCACAGATACGCAGTATTTT. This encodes CASSKLTSGVRCTDTQYF.

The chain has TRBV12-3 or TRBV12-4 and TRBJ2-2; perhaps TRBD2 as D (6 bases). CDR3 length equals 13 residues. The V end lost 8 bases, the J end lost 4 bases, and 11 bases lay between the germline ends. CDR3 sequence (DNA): TGTGCCAGCTGGAGGGGCGCCACCGGGGAGCTGTTTTTT. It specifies CASWRGATGELFF.

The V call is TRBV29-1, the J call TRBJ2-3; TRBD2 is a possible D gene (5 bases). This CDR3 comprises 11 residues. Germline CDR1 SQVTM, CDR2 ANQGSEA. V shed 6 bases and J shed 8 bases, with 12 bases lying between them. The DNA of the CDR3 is TGCAGCGTCGAGCGGCCGGGTACGCAGTATTTT. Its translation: CSVERPGTQYF.

The CDR3 sequence is CASRGDWGSTEAFF. The CDR3 DNA follows: TGCGCCAGCAGGGGGGACTGGGGGAGCACTGAAGCTTTCTTT. The chain links TRBV5-1 to TRBJ1-1; tentative D call: TRBD1 (5 bases). This CDR3 contains 14 residues. Trimming removed 5 bases from V and 4 bases from J, with 15 bases in between. In germline, CDR1 is SGHRS, CDR2 YFSETQ. Combining the CDR3 with reference TRBV5-1 and TRBJ1-1 gives the whole variable domain KAGVTQTPRYLIKTRGQQVTLSCSPISGHRSVSWYQQTPGQGLQFLFEYFSETQRNKGNFPGRFSGRQFSNSRSEMNVSTLELGDSALYLCASRGDWGSTEAFFGQGTRLTVV.

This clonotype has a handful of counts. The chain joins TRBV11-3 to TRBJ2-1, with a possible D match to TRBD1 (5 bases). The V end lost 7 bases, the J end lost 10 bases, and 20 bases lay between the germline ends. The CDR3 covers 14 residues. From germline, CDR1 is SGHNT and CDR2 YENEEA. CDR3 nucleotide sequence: TGTGCCAGCACCTCCCGGCCATCCCACAGGGAGCAGTTCTTC. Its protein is CASTSRPSHREQFF.